The clone carrying this TCR beta chain was found once. Its target is unknown. The entry originates in a study of shared clonotypes between healthy human individuals. Study-wide findings and caveats: Few donors restricted represented genetic and exposure-history diversity. Sharing across a few donors was seen in 4% to 5% of naive CD4 clonotypes.

Every donor, a Caucasian adult, lived in Nashville, Tennessee. TCRdb's copy holds only in-frame clones and misses some; the assay was immunoSEQ multiplex PCR. Of over a million clones listed, about 75% are singletons. The germline V and J ends were trimmed by 2 bases and 5 bases, with 9 bases remaining between them. This CDR3 comprises 13 residues. Per the germline V gene, CDR1 is MNHNS and CDR2 is SASEGT. This TCR was sampled from a man aged 18 to 30 in good health. The rearrangement joins TRBV6-1 to TRBJ1-1; D gene ambiguous. The sample taken for sequencing was memory CD4+ T cells sorted from blood. Subset noted: CD45RA-negative fraction. The CDR3 here is CASSEIPGTEAFF. The CDR3 nucleotides read TGTGCCAGCAGTGAAATCCCTGGGACTGAAGCTTTCTTT.